In this sample, the clone carrying this TCR beta chain turned up once. Its target is unknown. The data were obtained in a study of cytomegalovirus exposure and HLA in healthy donors. The CDR3 contains 18 residues. Germline CDR1 and CDR2: MGHRA and YSYEKL. With 0 bases clipped from V and 6 bases from J, the junction kept 15 bases outside the gene matches. Overall study findings and caveats: Reportedly, fewer N-insertions than the approximately 690-donor mean appeared in an Asian-associated ancestry cluster in a later analysis. Donor immune exposure was known only as CMV serostatus. TCR beta V- and J-gene trimming was later associated with a missense DCLRE1C variant.

The PCR contained 60 Vbeta and 13 Jbeta primers. In the authors' methods: Tens of millions of unique TCR beta chains, around 10 million of them shared, were counted by a later analysis. Some clones are missing from TCRdb's copy, which holds only in-frame ones; the method was immunoSEQ multiplex PCR. The V and J calls and clone size come from that table; D and trimming were worked out from the DNA. This table holds about 160,000 clones, 60% to 80% found once. The chain has TRBV4-1 and TRBJ2-7, with 9 bases fitting TRBD2. The sample consisted of PBMCs. The TCR originated in a man in his thirties or forties in good health and CMV-seropositive. DNA for the CDR3: TGCGCCAGCAGCCAAGATCCTGGGGCTTTGGGGCGGGGGGGCGAGCAGTACTTC. Protein product: CASSQDPGALGRGGEQYF.